This entry describes one TCR beta chain. An end of the junction does not agree with germline; a read error may underlie this. These data come from a study of T cell responses to AZD1222 COVID-19 vaccine. TCRdb's copy holds only in-frame clones and misses some; the assay was immunoSEQ multiplex PCR. The data show 82,000 or so clones, with 90% seen just once and about 5.2% held by the top ten. The clonotype originates from an adult in good health. The material sequenced was peripheral blood, taken on day 0 of AZD1222 vaccination.

The CDR3 is CASSFRDHPQHF. In nucleotides, the CDR3 is TGTGCCAGTAGTTTCAGGGATCATCCCCAGCATTTT. The chain joins TRBV19 to TRBJ1-5, with a tentative D call TRBD1 (5 bases). The germline V gene has CDR1 LNHDA and CDR2 SQIVND (reference sequence). CDR3 length: 12 amino acids.